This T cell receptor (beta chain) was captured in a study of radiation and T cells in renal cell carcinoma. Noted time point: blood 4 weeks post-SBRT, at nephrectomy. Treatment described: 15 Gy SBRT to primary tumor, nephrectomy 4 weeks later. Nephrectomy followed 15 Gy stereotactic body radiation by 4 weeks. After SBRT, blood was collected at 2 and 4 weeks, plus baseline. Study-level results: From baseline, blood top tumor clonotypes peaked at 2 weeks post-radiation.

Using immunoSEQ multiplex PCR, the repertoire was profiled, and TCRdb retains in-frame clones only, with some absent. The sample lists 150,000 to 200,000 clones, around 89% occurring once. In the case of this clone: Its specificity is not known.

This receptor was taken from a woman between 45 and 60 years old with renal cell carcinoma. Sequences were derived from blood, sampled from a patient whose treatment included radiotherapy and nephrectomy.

The CDR3 coding sequence is TGCGCCAGCAGCTTGGCTGGTCTCAATGAGCAGTTCTTC. This encodes CASSLAGLNEQFF. The rearrangement uses TRBV5-1 and TRBJ2-1; D is undetermined. V lost 0 bases and J lost 6, with 7 bases in between. The CDR3 has 13 amino acids. CDR1 SGHRS and CDR2 YFSETQ come from the germline V gene.